Listed here are 20 T cell receptor beta chains from one sample, sequenced in a study of T cells in women clearing cervical HPV infection. TCRdb's table, derived via immunoSEQ multiplex PCR, lists solely in-frame clones and lacks some. Here the sample table reports fewer than 25,000 clones. Sequenced sample: blood buffy coat. These TCRs come from a woman between 18 and 75 years old with a cervical HPV16 infection that either progressed to CIN3+ or cleared (not recorded which).

Note on this clone: The CDR3 end is not reached by the read, which stops 3 residues before it; the germline J gene fills it in. The rearrangement uses TRBV5-1 and TRBJ1-4; 9 bases fit TRBD1. Germline loops: CDR1 SGHRS, CDR2 YFSETQ. The V segment lost 0 bases and the J segment 8 bases; nucleotides outside the gene matches: 5. The CDR3 contains 15 residues. The CDR3 sequence is CASSLDRGREEKLFF. The CDR3 DNA, read in part, is TGCGCCAGCAGCTTGGACAGGGGGCGCGAAGAAAAA. The full variable domain, its missing parts supplied by reference TRBV5-1 and TRBJ1-4, is KAGVTQTPRYLIKTRGQQVTLSCSPISGHRSVSWYQQTPGQGLQFLFEYFSETQRNKGNFPGRFSGRQFSNSRSEMNVSTLELGDSALYLCASSLDRGREEKLFFGSGTQLSVL.

For this clone: The read finishes 3 residues shy of the CDR3 end, and the germline J gene is used to complete it. The chain carries TRBV7-3 and TRBJ2-5, with 10 bases fitting TRBD2. Unmatched junction bases numbered 13, after V lost 2 bases and J lost 7 bases. Germline V lookup: CDR1 SGHTA, CDR2 FQGTGA. This CDR3 contains 17 residues. The part of the CDR3 DNA that was read is TGTGCCAGCAGCTTAGCTGCCAGCGGGAGGGCCTATGGGACC. Encoded protein: CASSLAASGRAYGT. The complete CDR3 sequence is CASSLAASGRAYGTQYF.

With respect to this clone: Other nucleotide sequences from this sample produce the same CDR3. The chain's CDR3 is CSVEGGEKLFF. CDR3 DNA, as far as it was read: TGCAGCGTTGAGGGGGGAGAAAAA. The rearrangement joins TRBV29-1 to TRBJ1-4; D perhaps matches TRBD1 (5 bases). The sequenced fragment ends 3 residues before the CDR3 boundary, so the rest is inferred from the germline J gene. With 3 bases removed from V and 8 bases from J, the gap between germline ends came to 7 bases. The CDR3 is 11 residues long. Germline CDR1 reads SQVTM; CDR2 reads ANQGSEA. The full variable domain, rest sourced from reference TRBV29-1 and TRBJ1-4, is SAVISQKPSRDICQRGTSLTIQCQVDSQVTMMFWYRQQPGQSLTLIATANQGSEATYESGFVIDKFPISRPNLTFSTLTVSNMSPEDSSIYLCSVEGGEKLFFGSGTQLSVL.

Worth noting for this clone: The sequenced fragment ends 3 residues before the CDR3 boundary, so the rest is inferred from the germline J gene. This chain joins TRBV18 and TRBJ1-1; D is perhaps TRBD1 (5 bases). V shed 5 bases and J shed 4 bases, with 14 bases lying between them. The CDR3 length is 14 residues. The germline V gene has CDR1 KGHSH and CDR2 LQKENI. The CDR3 is CASSRPEGSTEAFF. The CDR3 DNA, read in part, is TGTGCCAGCTCAAGGCCTGAGGGGTCCACTGAA.

About this clone: The DNA ends 3 residues before the CDR3 does, and the rest of the CDR3 is filled in from the germline J gene. J is TRBJ2-3 and V is TRBV19; D perhaps matches TRBD2 (6 bases). CDR3 size: 13 residues. V was shortened by 9 bases and J by 4 bases, with 14 bases between the two germline ends. Germline V gene data show CDR1 as LNHDA and CDR2 as SQIVND (reference sequence). The CDR3 bases that were read are TGTGCCAGCGGGACTGAAAGATCAGATACG. Translating it yields CASGTERSDT. The whole CDR3 is CASGTERSDTQYF.

Remarks on this clone: With the read ending 3 residues before the CDR3 end, the germline J gene is used to fill in that end. The chain couples TRBV5-1 to TRBJ2-1, with a tentative D call TRBD1 (5 bases). The germline V gene encodes CDR1 SGHRS and CDR2 YFSETQ. V was pared by 4 bases and J by 6 bases, with 11 bases between. CDR3 size: 13 residues. Partial CDR3 DNA: TGCGCCAGCAGCCTAGGACACACCAATGAG. Its protein is CASSLGHTNE. The entire CDR3 protein is CASSLGHTNEQFF.

A note on this clone: Read sequence stops 3 residues before the CDR3 end, and the germline J gene provides the missing end. The rearrangement joins TRBV12-3 or TRBV12-4 to TRBJ1-2; maybe TRBD1 (6 bases). The germline V and J ends were trimmed by 5 bases and 0 bases, with 13 bases remaining between them. CDR3 size: 15 residues. The chain's CDR3 is CASSPTGPANYGYTF. CDR3 DNA, as far as it was read: TGTGCCAGCAGTCCGACAGGTCCCGCTAACTATGGC.

Worth noting for this clone: The read falls 3 residues short of the CDR3 end, and the missing part is taken from the germline J gene. V and J are TRBV2 and TRBJ2-1, with 7 positions matching TRBD2. V shed 6 bases and J 4 bases; nucleotides not matched to a gene: 3. Germline CDR1 is SNHLY and CDR2 is FYNNEI. This CDR3 comprises 13 residues. The sequenced part of the CDR3 DNA is TGTGCCAGCAGACTAGCGCCTTACAATGAG. Translating it yields CASRLAPYNE. The entire CDR3 sequence reads CASRLAPYNEQFF.

Comments on this clone: The read gets to within 3 residues of the CDR3 end, and the germline J gene fills in the rest. The V call is TRBV5-8, the J call TRBJ1-6; the D is unclear. This CDR3 has 12 amino acids. Germline-derived CDR1 and CDR2 are SGHTS and YDEGEE. Trimming left V 5 bases short and J 7 bases short, with 7 bases between. CDR3 bases read: TGTGCCAGCAGTTTAATGAATTCACCC. This encodes CASSLMNSP. The complete CDR3 sequence is CASSLMNSPLHF.

Details on this clone: The observed sequence ends 3 residues before the CDR3 terminus, with the missing tail filled in from the germline J gene. The J gene is TRBJ2-1, the V gene TRBV19, with 7 bases matching TRBD1. Germline CDR1 and CDR2: LNHDA and SQIVND (reference sequence). The J segment lost 3 bases and the V segment lost 7 bases, leaving 6 bases of the junction unmatched. The CDR3 covers 14 residues. The CDR3 protein is CASNPGQNYNEQFF. The sequenced part of the CDR3 DNA is TGTGCCAGTAACCCGGGACAGAACTACAATGAG.

In the case of this clone: Sequencing ends 3 residues short of the CDR3 end; the germline J gene provides the rest. The chain employs TRBV10-3 and TRBJ2-1; D is perhaps TRBD2 (5 bases). Germline values: CDR1 ENHRY, CDR2 SYGVKD. The CDR3 length is 15 residues. Trimming removed 5 bases at V and 0 bases at J, with 11 bases between. The part of the CDR3 DNA that was read is TGTGCCATCAGTCCGGACTCCCCCTCCTACAATGAG. Its protein product is CAISPDSPSYNE. The whole CDR3 sequence is CAISPDSPSYNEQFF.

In the case of this clone: With the read ending 3 residues before the CDR3 end, the germline J gene is used to fill in that end. This chain joins TRBV5-1 and TRBJ2-1, with TRBD1 matching 8 bases. CDR3 length: 15 amino acids. CDR1 and CDR2 from the germline V gene are SGHRS and YFSETQ. Unmatched junction bases numbered 3, after V lost 0 bases and J lost 4 bases. The part of the CDR3 DNA that was read is TGCGCCAGCAGCTTGGAGGGACAGGTGTACAATGAG. It yields the protein CASSLEGQVYNE. The entire CDR3 protein reads CASSLEGQVYNEQFF.

Concerning this clone: The CDR3 is cut off 3 residues early in the read; its end comes from the germline J gene. This chain links TRBV19 with TRBJ2-7; 7 bases line up with TRBD1. CDR1 is LNHDA and CDR2 is SQIVND in the germline V gene (reference sequence). The CDR3 is 14 residues long. The junction had 9 bases not matched to a gene; V was cut back by 5 bases and J by 5 bases. The CDR3 loop is CASSGDSLTDEQYF. The sequenced CDR3 bases are TGTGCCAGTAGTGGGGACAGCTTAACGGACGAG. Based on the CDR3 plus reference TRBV19 and TRBJ2-7, the full variable domain is DGGITQSPKYLFRKEGQNVTLSCEQNLNHDAMYWYRQDPGQGLRLIYYSQIVNDFQKGDIAEGYSVSREKKESFPLTVTSAQKNPTAFYLCASSGDSLTDEQYFGPGTRLTVT.

Of note for this clone: The CDR3 extends 3 residues past the end of the read, so its final part is completed from the germline J gene. The V call is TRBV5-1, the J call TRBJ1-4, with 10 nucleotides matching TRBD1. The trim removed 4 bases at V and 8 bases at J, leaving 5 bases unmatched. The CDR3 is made up of 14 amino acids. Germline V gives CDR1 SGHRS, CDR2 YFSETQ. CDR3: CASSPGQGREKLFF. CDR3 DNA, as far as it was read: TGCGCCAGCAGCCCGGGACAGGGGAGGGAAAAA.

CDR3: CATSREPRLAGLTDTQYF. The DNA read from the CDR3 is TGTGCCACCAGCAGAGAACCCCGGCTAGCGGGGCTCACAGATACG. The rearrangement links TRBV15 to TRBJ2-3; 9 bases line up with TRBD2. From the germline J gene comes the end of the CDR3, since the read stops 3 residues before it. Unmatched junction bases numbered 9, after V lost 0 bases and J lost 2 bases. CDR1 and CDR2 (germline): LNHNV, YYDKDF (reference sequence). The CDR3 consists of 18 residues.

With respect to this clone: Sequencing ends 3 residues short of the CDR3 end; the germline J gene provides the rest. V gene TRBV27 combines with J gene TRBJ2-7; 8 bases line up with TRBD1. The CDR3 is made up of 14 amino acids. CDR1 is MNHEY, CDR2 SMNVEV, per germline (reference sequence). The trim removed 6 bases at V and 3 bases at J, leaving 7 bases unmatched. CDR3 region: CASSFGTGSYEQYF. The DNA read from the CDR3 is TGTGCCAGCAGCTTCGGGACAGGAAGCTACGAG.

In the case of this clone: The read is 3 residues too short to cover the CDR3 end, so that end is filled in from the germline J gene. The chain links TRBV19 to TRBJ1-2, with a weak D call TRBD1 (6 bases). The CDR3 has 13 amino acids. Germline V lookup: CDR1 LNHDA, CDR2 SQIVND (reference sequence). The V end lost 4 bases, the J end lost 6 bases, and 12 bases lay between the germline ends. The CDR3 sequence is CASSNRQAHGYTF. CDR3 DNA (partial): TGTGCCAGTAGTAACAGACAGGCCCATGGC.

About this clone itself: The missing CDR3 end, 3 residues past where the read stops, is filled in from the germline J gene. The chain combines TRBV7-8 with TRBJ2-5, with 9 bases that match TRBD1. CDR1 SGHVS and CDR2 FQNEAQ come from the germline V gene. V lost 5 bases to trimming and J lost 5 bases; unmatched junction nucleotides: 6. This CDR3 has 14 amino acids. CDR3 bases read: TGTGCCAGCAGCCCGACAGGGGGAACGGAGACC. Its protein product is CASSPTGGTET. The CDR3 reads in full as CASSPTGGTETQYF.

For this clone: The read gets to within 3 residues of the CDR3 end, and the germline J gene fills in the rest. The chain has TRBV9 and TRBJ2-3; 8 bases align to TRBD2. The CDR3 loop spans 16 amino acids. The germline gives CDR1 SGDLS, CDR2 YYNGEE. CDR3 bases read: TGTGCCAGCAGCGGACAGCTGGCTAGCGGGCGGTCGACG. This sequence encodes CASSGQLASGRST. The CDR3, in full, reads CASSGQLASGRSTQYF. Variable domain in full (rest from reference TRBV9 and TRBJ2-3): DSGVTQTPKHLITATGQRVTLRCSPRSGDLSVYWYQQSLDQGLQFLIQYYNGEERAKGNILERFSAQQFPDLHSELNLSSLELGDSALYFCASSGQLASGRSTQYFGPGTRLTVL.

Comments on this clone: The read ends 3 residues shy of where the CDR3 ends; the end is completed using the germline J gene. V usage is TRBV19 and J usage is TRBJ2-3, with 8 nucleotides matching TRBD2. In germline, CDR1 is LNHDA, CDR2 SQIVND (reference sequence). This CDR3 has 18 residues. The V and J ends lost 3 bases and 6 bases, in that order; junction bases with no gene match: 17. The CDR3: CASSIVAGGPRGSDTQYF. Incomplete CDR3 DNA: TGTGCCAGTAGTATTGTGGCGGGAGGTCCTAGGGGGTCTGATACG. Complete variable domain (other parts from reference TRBV19 and TRBJ2-3): DGGITQSPKYLFRKEGQNVTLSCEQNLNHDAMYWYRQDPGQGLRLIYYSQIVNDFQKGDIAEGYSVSREKKESFPLTVTSAQKNPTAFYLCASSIVAGGPRGSDTQYFGPGTRLTVL.